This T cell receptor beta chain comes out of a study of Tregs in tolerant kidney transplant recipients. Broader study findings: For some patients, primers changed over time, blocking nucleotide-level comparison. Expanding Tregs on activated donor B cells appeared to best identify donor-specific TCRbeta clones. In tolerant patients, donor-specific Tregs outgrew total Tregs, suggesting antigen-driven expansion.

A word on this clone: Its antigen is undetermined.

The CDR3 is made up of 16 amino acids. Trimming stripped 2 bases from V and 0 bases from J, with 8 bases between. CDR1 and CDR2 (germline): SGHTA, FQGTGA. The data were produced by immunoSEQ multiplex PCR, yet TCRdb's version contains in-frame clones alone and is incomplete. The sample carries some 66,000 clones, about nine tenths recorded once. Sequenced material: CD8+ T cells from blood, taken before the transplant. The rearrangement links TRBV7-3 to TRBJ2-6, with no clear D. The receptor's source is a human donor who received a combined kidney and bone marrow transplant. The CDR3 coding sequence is TGTGCCAGCAGCTTATTTCTGAGCTCTGGGGCCAACGTCCTGACTTTC. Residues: CASSLFLSSGANVLTF.